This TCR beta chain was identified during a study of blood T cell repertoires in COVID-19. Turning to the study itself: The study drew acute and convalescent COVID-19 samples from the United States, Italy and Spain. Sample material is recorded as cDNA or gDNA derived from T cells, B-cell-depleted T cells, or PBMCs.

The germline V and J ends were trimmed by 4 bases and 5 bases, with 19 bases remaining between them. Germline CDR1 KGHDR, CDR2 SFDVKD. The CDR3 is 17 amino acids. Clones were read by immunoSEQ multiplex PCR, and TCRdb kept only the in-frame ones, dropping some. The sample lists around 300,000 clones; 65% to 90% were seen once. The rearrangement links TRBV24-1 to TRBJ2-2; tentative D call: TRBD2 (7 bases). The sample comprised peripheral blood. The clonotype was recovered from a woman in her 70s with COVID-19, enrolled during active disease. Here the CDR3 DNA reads TGTGCCACCAGTGAACCCACGGGGGGCGCAAGGACCGGGGAGCTGTTTTTT. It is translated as CATSEPTGGARTGELFF.